Listed below are T cell receptor beta chains from one sample, sequenced in a study of radiation and T cells in renal cell carcinoma. Generated by immunoSEQ multiplex PCR, the TCRdb table keeps only in-frame clones and is missing some. The sample has some 44,000 clones; over 80% are singletons. Sequencing was performed on blood, taken from a patient whose treatment included radiotherapy and nephrectomy. The receptors here all came from a woman aged 70-85 years with renal cell carcinoma. Each CDR3 is given with its conserved first and last residue. A D gene is named only where the DNA matches it firmly. A row's size may be missing; if present it is once, few, many or a size class.

CDR3nt: TGTGCCAGCAGTGACTCGGGAACCTCCTACAATGAGCAGTTCTTC; CDR3aa: CASSDSGTSYNEQFF; v_gene: TRBV6-4; j_gene: TRBJ2-1; abundance: .; d_gene: .
CDR3nt: TGCGCCAGCAGCAGGGACGGGCCGCAGCCCCAGCATTTT; CDR3aa: CASSRDGPQPQHF; v_gene: TRBV5-1; j_gene: TRBJ1-5; abundance: few; d_gene: .
CDR3nt: TGTGCCAGCAGTCCGGGACAGGGTTTAGAGCGGTACTTC; CDR3aa: CASSPGQGLERYF; v_gene: TRBV6-1; j_gene: TRBJ2-7; abundance: .; d_gene: TRBD1
CDR3nt: TGTGCCAGCAGTGGCGGGGGTGCTTGGGACACAGATACGCAGTATTTT; CDR3aa: CASSGGGAWDTDTQYF; v_gene: TRBV25-1; j_gene: TRBJ2-3; abundance: .; d_gene: TRBD2
CDR3nt: TGCGCCAGCGCCGGGACGGTCTCCTACGAGCAGTACTTC; CDR3aa: CASAGTVSYEQYF; v_gene: TRBV5-1; j_gene: TRBJ2-7; abundance: .; d_gene: .
CDR3nt: TGTGCCAGCAGCCCTAGACCGGGGGCGAACACTGAAGCTTTCTTT; CDR3aa: CASSPRPGANTEAFF; v_gene: TRBV7-9; j_gene: TRBJ1-1; abundance: .; d_gene: .
CDR3nt: TGCGCCAGCAGCCAAGGTGATGCGGGAGACTTCTACAATGAGCAGTTCTTC; CDR3aa: CASSQGDAGDFYNEQFF; v_gene: TRBV4-3; j_gene: TRBJ2-1; abundance: .; d_gene: TRBD2
CDR3nt: TGTGCCAGCAGCAGACCGGGACAGGGCATCTCCTACGAGCAGTACTTC; CDR3aa: CASSRPGQGISYEQYF; v_gene: TRBV5-4; j_gene: TRBJ2-7; abundance: .; d_gene: TRBD1
CDR3nt: TGCGCCAGCAGCTCCGGACAGGGCGATCAGCCCCAGCATTTT; CDR3aa: CASSSGQGDQPQHF; v_gene: TRBV10-1; j_gene: TRBJ1-5; abundance: .; d_gene: TRBD1
CDR3nt: TGCGCCAGCAGCTTGGGAGGACAGGGATTTTACGAGCAGTACTTC; CDR3aa: CASSLGGQGFYEQYF; v_gene: TRBV5-1; j_gene: TRBJ2-7; abundance: .; d_gene: TRBD1
CDR3nt: TGTGCCAGCAGTTTAGACGGATACAATGAGCAGTTCTTC; CDR3aa: CASSLDGYNEQFF; v_gene: TRBV2; j_gene: TRBJ2-1; abundance: .; d_gene: .
CDR3nt: TGTGCCAGCAGTTACGGGGGACAGGGGAGCGGGGAGCTGTTTTTT; CDR3aa: CASSYGGQGSGELFF; v_gene: TRBV6-5; j_gene: TRBJ2-2; abundance: .; d_gene: TRBD1
CDR3nt: TGTGCCTGGAAAAGTAGTAGCGGCCCCTACGAGCAGTACTTC; CDR3aa: CAWKSSSGPYEQYF; v_gene: TRBV30; j_gene: TRBJ2-7; abundance: .; d_gene: .
CDR3nt: TGCGCCAGCAGGTCCACAGGGGGCTCAAGCTCCTACGAGCAGTACTTC; CDR3aa: CASRSTGGSSSYEQYF; v_gene: TRBV5-1; j_gene: TRBJ2-7; abundance: .; d_gene: TRBD1
CDR3nt: TGTGCCTGGAGTAAGGTGAACACTGAAGCTTTCTTT; CDR3aa: CAWSKVNTEAFF; v_gene: TRBV30; j_gene: TRBJ1-1; abundance: few; d_gene: .
CDR3nt: TGTGCCAGCATTCCCCTCAGGGAATGGCGCAACTCTGGAAACACCATATATTTT; CDR3aa: CASIPLREWRNSGNTIYF; v_gene: TRBV5-4; j_gene: TRBJ1-3; abundance: .; d_gene: .
CDR3nt: TGTGCCAGCAGGTTGACAGACGCCCAAGACATTCAGTACTTC; CDR3aa: CASRLTDAQDIQYF; v_gene: TRBV2; j_gene: TRBJ2-4; abundance: .; d_gene: .
CDR3nt: TGTGCCAGTAGTATACAGGGGAACTACGAGCAGTACTTC; CDR3aa: CASSIQGNYEQYF; v_gene: TRBV19; j_gene: TRBJ2-7; abundance: .; d_gene: .
CDR3nt: TGTGCCAGCAGCCAAGGAAGACTCGGGACTCAATCTACAGCCAAAAACATTCAGTACTTC; CDR3aa: CASSQGRLGTQSTAKNIQYF; v_gene: TRBV4-2; j_gene: TRBJ2-4; abundance: .; d_gene: .
CDR3nt: TGTGCCAGCAGCGTTATTAGCGGGGGGCTTGTTTTCGAGCAGTACTTC; CDR3aa: CASSVISGGLVFEQYF; v_gene: TRBV5-5; j_gene: TRBJ2-7; abundance: .; d_gene: TRBD2
CDR3nt: TGTGCCAGCAGCTTGACCCCCGGGACAGGGTTGGCTGGGGCCAACGTCCTGACTTTC; CDR3aa: CASSLTPGTGLAGANVLTF; v_gene: TRBV5-5; j_gene: TRBJ2-6; abundance: .; d_gene: TRBD1
CDR3nt: TGTGCCAGCAGCGTGGGGCCAGACACAGATACGCAGTATTTT; CDR3aa: CASSVGPDTDTQYF; v_gene: TRBV9; j_gene: TRBJ2-3; abundance: .; d_gene: .
CDR3nt: TGTGCCAGCAGCTTGCCTAGCGGGAGTGGGTATGAGCAGTTCTTC; CDR3aa: CASSLPSGSGYEQFF; v_gene: TRBV11-2; j_gene: TRBJ2-1; abundance: .; d_gene: TRBD2